Each of the 13 T cell receptor beta chains below was sequenced from the same sample in a study of T cell responses to AZD1222 COVID-19 vaccine. The table came from immunoSEQ multiplex PCR; TCRdb's copy has only in-frame clones and leaves some out. The repertoire consists of about 180,000 clones, with around 94% occurring once and the leading ten covering 1.5% to 2%. Here the sequenced sample was peripheral blood, taken 28 days after the second AZD1222 dose. The receptors here all came from an adult who received the AZD1222 COVID-19 vaccine.

The chain is built from TRBV7-8 and TRBJ1-1; D is unresolved. Trimming removed 3 bases at V and 3 bases at J, with 14 bases between. Per the germline V gene, CDR1 is SGHVS and CDR2 is FQNEAQ. The CDR3 length is 15 residues. The CDR3 region is CASSLKPLWDTEAFF. Here the CDR3 DNA reads TGTGCCAGCAGCTTGAAACCGCTTTGGGACACTGAAGCTTTCTTT.

This clone appeared once. The chain uses TRBV7-9 and TRBJ2-7; 7 bases are a match to TRBD2. The V gene end was trimmed by 3 bases and the J gene end by 4 bases; junction bases not matched to a gene: 9. Looked up from germline, CDR1 is SEHNR and CDR2 is FQNEAQ (reference sequence). This CDR3 comprises 15 residues. The CDR3 reads CASSFWAGVAYEQYF. The CDR3 DNA sequence: TGTGCCAGCAGCTTCTGGGCGGGGGTGGCTTACGAGCAGTACTTC.

This rearrangement joins TRBV6-5 to TRBJ1-1; 9 bases fit TRBD1. CDR1 MNHEY and CDR2 SVGAGI come from the germline V gene. V trimming: 2 bases; J trimming: 1 base; junction bases outside the gene matches: 5. CDR3 length: 16 residues. The DNA for the CDR3 is TGTGCCAGCAGTTACGCCCGGGACAGGGAGAACACTGAAGCTTTCTTT. Amino acid sequence: CASSYARDRENTEAFF.

The chain has TRBV7-3 and TRBJ2-1; 9 bases agree with TRBD2. The CDR3 spans 16 residues. V was clipped by 5 bases and J by 5 bases; unmatched bases: 10. Germline CDR1 is SGHTA and CDR2 is FQGTGA. The CDR3 region is CASSTGSLAGNNEQFF. CDR3 in DNA: TGTGCCAGCAGCACGGGTAGCCTAGCGGGAAACAATGAGCAGTTCTTC.

V and J are TRBV3-1 (or the pseudogene TRBV3-2) and TRBJ2-1; no clear D. CDR1 and CDR2 from the germline V gene are LGHDT and YNNKEL (reference sequence). The CDR3 sequence is 11 residues long. The germline V and J ends were trimmed by 1 base and 10 bases, with 5 bases remaining between them. The DNA of the CDR3 is TGTGCCAGCAGCCAAGGCTGGGAGCAGTTCTTC. The encoded protein is CASSQGWEQFF.

V gene TRBV7-9 combines with J gene TRBJ1-2; D may be TRBD1 (6 bases). With 6 bases removed from V and 10 bases from J, the gap between germline ends came to 12 bases. Germline loops: CDR1 SEHNR, CDR2 FQNEAQ (reference sequence). The length of the CDR3 is 11 residues. CDR3 protein: CASSLGGPYTF. CDR3 DNA sequence: TGTGCCAGCAGTTTGGGGGGGCCCTACACCTTC.

The chain carries TRBV7-9 and TRBJ1-1, with a tentative D call TRBD1 (5 bases). The length of the CDR3 is 16 residues. Per the germline V gene, CDR1 is SEHNR and CDR2 is FQNEAQ (reference sequence). V lost 0 bases and J lost 3, with 14 bases in between. The CDR3 region has the DNA TGTGCCAGCAGCTTAGCGGTGGGGGGGGAGTACACTGAAGCTTTCTTT. It encodes CASSLAVGGEYTEAFF.

This clone has only one observation. V is TRBV6-4 and J is TRBJ1-1; D remains ambiguous. CDR1 is MRHNA, CDR2 SNTAGT, per germline. V gave up 4 bases and J gave up 2 bases, with 11 bases separating them. This CDR3 contains 14 residues. CDR3 DNA sequence: TGTGCCAGCAGTGCCGTGGCCGGTAACACTGAAGCTTTCTTT. Translation gives CASSAVAGNTEAFF.

The V call is TRBV10-1, the J call TRBJ2-4; perhaps TRBD1 as D (5 bases). Germline V gives CDR1 WNHNN, CDR2 SYGVQD (reference sequence). Trimming removed 2 bases from V and 2 bases from J, with 7 bases in between. The CDR3 length is 14 residues. The CDR3 coding sequence is TGCGCCAGCAGTGAGGCAGGGTCCAAAAACATTCAGTACTTC. Its translation: CASSEAGSKNIQYF.

The rearrangement links TRBV4-1 to TRBJ1-3; 9 bases line up with TRBD1. J gave up 1 base and V 2 bases, and 6 bases lay outside the gene matches. CDR1 is MGHRA and CDR2 is YSYEKL in the germline V gene. The CDR3 is 17 amino acids. This chain's CDR3 is CASSQPRDRVSGNTIYF. The CDR3 bases are TGCGCCAGCAGCCAACCCCGGGACAGGGTATCTGGAAACACCATATATTTT.

V gene TRBV14 combines with J gene TRBJ1-1; D ambiguous. Looked up from germline, CDR1 is SGHDN and CDR2 is FVKESK. The CDR3 runs 15 residues. The ends were cut back, 0 bases at V and 1 base at J, with 9 bases in the middle. DNA for the CDR3: TGTGCCAGCAGCCAAGAACTGACCCCGAACACTGAAGCTTTCTTT. Translation gives CASSQELTPNTEAFF. The full variable domain, with the rest looked up from reference TRBV14 and TRBJ1-1, is EAGVTQFPSHSVIEKGQTVTLRCDPISGHDNLYWYRRVMGKEIKFLLHFVKESKQDESGMPNNRFLAERTGGTYSTLKVQPAELEDSGVYFCASSQELTPNTEAFFGQGTRLTVV.

The genes are TRBV18 and TRBJ2-1, with D possibly called TRBD1 or TRBD2 (6 bases each). From germline, CDR1 is KGHSH and CDR2 LQKENI. There are 15 residues in the CDR3. V was trimmed by 4 bases and J by 0 bases, leaving 10 bases between them. CDR3 in amino acids: CASSRGALSYNEQFF. The CDR3 DNA follows: TGTGCCAGCTCACGGGGGGCCCTCTCCTACAATGAGCAGTTCTTC.

The V and J genes are TRBV19 and TRBJ2-1, with TRBD1 as a possible D gene (5 bases). V lost 2 bases, J lost 0 bases, and 17 bases lay in between. The CDR3 loop spans 18 amino acids. Germline V gene lookup returns CDR1 LNHDA and CDR2 SQIVND (reference sequence). CDR3 in DNA: TGTGCCAGTAGTATAAACCCAGGGCCTCACAGCTCCTACAATGAGCAGTTCTTC. It codes for CASSINPGPHSSYNEQFF.